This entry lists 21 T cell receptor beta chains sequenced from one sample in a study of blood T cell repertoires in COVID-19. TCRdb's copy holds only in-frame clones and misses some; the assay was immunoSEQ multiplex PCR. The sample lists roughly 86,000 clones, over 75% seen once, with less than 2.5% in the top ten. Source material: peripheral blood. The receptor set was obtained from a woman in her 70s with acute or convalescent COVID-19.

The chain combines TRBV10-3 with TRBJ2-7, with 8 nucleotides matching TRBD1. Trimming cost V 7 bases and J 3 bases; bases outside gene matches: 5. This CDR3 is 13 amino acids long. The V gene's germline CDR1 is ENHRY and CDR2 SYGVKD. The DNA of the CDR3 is TGTGCCATCAACCCCGGACAGGGCTACGAGCAGTACTTC. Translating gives CAINPGQGYEQYF.

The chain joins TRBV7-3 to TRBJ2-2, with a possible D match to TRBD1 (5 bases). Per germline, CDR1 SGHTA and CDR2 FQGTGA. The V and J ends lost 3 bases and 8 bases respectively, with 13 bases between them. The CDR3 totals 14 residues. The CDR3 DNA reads TGTGCCAGCAGCTTTCCAGGGTTTTCGGGGGAGCTGTTTTTT. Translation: CASSFPGFSGELFF. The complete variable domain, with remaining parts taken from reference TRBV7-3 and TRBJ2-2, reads GAGVSQTPSNKVTEKGKYVELRCDPISGHTALYWYRQSLGQGPEFLIYFQGTGAADDSGLPNDRFFAVRPEGSVSTLKIQRTERGDSAVYLCASSFPGFSGELFFGEGSRLTVL.

CDR3 coding DNA: TGTGCCACCCAAACGGCGGGGGGCCTCACCGGGGAGCTGTTTTTT. Amino acids: CATQTAGGLTGELFF. This chain joins TRBV6-5 and TRBJ2-2; 8 nucleotides line up with TRBD2. This CDR3 comprises 15 residues. Germline V lookup: CDR1 MNHEY, CDR2 SVGAGI. The V gene end was trimmed by 10 bases and the J gene end by 4 bases; junction bases not matched to a gene: 11.

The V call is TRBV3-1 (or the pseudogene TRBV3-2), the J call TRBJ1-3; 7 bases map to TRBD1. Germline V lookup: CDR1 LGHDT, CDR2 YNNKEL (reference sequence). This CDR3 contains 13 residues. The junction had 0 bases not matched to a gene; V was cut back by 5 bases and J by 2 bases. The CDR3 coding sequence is TGTGCCAGCAGCGACAGGGCTGGAAACACCATATATTTT. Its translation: CASSDRAGNTIYF.

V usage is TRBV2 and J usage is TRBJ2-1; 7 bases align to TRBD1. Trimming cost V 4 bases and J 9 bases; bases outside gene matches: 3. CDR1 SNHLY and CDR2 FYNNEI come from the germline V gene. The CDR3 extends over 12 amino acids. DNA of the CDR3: TGTGCCAGCAGTGCCGGACAGGTTGAGCAGTTCTTC. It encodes CASSAGQVEQFF.

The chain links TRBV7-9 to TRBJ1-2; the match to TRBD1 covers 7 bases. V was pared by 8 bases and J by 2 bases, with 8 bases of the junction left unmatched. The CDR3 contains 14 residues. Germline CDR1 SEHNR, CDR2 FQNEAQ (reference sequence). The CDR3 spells CASQRDSLNYGYTF. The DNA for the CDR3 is TGTGCCAGCCAACGGGACAGCTTAAACTATGGCTACACCTTC.

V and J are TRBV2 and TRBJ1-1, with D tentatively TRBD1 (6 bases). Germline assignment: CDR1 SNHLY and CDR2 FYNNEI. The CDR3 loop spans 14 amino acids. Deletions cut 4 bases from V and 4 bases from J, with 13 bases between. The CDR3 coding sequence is TGTGCCAGCAGTGTACAACAGGGCAGCACTGAAGCTTTCTTT. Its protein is CASSVQQGSTEAFF.

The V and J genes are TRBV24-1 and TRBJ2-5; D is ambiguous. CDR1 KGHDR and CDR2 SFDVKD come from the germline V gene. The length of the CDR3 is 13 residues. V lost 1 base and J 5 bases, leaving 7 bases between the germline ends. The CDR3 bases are TGTGCCACCAGTGATTTAACATTCGAGACCCAGTACTTC. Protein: CATSDLTFETQYF.

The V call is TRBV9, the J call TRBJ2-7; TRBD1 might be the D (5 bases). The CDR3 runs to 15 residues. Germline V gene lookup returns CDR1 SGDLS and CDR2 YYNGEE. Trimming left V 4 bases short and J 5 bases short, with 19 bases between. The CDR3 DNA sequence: TGTGCCAGCAGCAAAACCGACGGACACTTCAACGAGCAGTACTTC. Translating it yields CASSKTDGHFNEQYF.

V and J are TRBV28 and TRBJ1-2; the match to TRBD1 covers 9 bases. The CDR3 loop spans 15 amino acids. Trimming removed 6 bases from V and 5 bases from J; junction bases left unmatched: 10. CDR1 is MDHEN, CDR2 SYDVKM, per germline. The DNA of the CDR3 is TGTGCCAGCAGAGAAACAGGGGGCGCGCCGTATGGCTACACCTTC. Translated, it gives CASRETGGAPYGYTF.

CDR3 nucleotide sequence: TGTGCCAGCAGTTTAGGCGGGAGGCAAGAGACCCAGTACTTC. Amino acid sequence: CASSLGGRQETQYF. The chain is built from TRBV28 and TRBJ2-5; 8 positions agree with TRBD2. Germline CDR1 and CDR2: MDHEN and SYDVKM. The trim removed 2 bases at V and 2 bases at J, leaving 1 base unmatched. The CDR3 sequence is 14 residues long.

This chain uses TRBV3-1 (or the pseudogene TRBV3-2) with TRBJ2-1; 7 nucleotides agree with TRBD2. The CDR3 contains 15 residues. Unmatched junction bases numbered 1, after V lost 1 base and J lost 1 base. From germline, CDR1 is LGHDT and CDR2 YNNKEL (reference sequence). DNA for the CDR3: TGTGCCAGCAGCCAAGTCGGGGGGTCCTACAATGAGCAGTTCTTC. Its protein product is CASSQVGGSYNEQFF.

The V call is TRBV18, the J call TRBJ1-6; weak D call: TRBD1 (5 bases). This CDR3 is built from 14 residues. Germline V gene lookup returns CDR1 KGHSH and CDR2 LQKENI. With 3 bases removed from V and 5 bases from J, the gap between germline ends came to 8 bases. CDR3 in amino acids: CASSPGLDNSPLHF. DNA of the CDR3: TGTGCCAGCTCACCGGGACTCGATAATTCACCCCTCCACTTT.

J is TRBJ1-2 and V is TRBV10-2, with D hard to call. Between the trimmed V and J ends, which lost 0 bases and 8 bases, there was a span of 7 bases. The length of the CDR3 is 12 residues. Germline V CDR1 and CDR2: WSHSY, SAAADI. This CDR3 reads CASSESVGGYTF. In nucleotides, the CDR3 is TGCGCCAGCAGTGAGTCGGTCGGGGGCTACACCTTC.

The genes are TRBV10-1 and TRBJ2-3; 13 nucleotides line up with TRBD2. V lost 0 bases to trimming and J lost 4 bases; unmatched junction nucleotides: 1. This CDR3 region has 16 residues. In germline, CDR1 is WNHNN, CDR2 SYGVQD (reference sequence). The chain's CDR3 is CASSESGLAGPDTQYF. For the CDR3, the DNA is TGCGCCAGCAGTGAGTCGGGACTAGCGGGGCCAGATACGCAGTATTTT.

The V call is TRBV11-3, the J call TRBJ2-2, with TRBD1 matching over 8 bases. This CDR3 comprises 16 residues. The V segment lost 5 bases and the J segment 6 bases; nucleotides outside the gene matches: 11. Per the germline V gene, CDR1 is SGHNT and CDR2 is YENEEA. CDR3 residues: CASSPRTGQFAGELFF. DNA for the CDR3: TGTGCCAGCAGCCCCCGGACAGGGCAGTTCGCCGGGGAGCTGTTTTTT.

Here the CDR3 DNA reads TGTGCCAGCAGTTCCCCGGACAGGGCTCAGCATTTT. This gives the protein CASSSPDRAQHF. V and J are TRBV6-6 and TRBJ1-5; TRBD1 matches at 8 bases. CDR3 length: 12 amino acids. Germline lookup yields CDR1 MNHNY and CDR2 SVGAGI (reference sequence). V lost 4 bases to trimming and J lost 13 bases; unmatched junction nucleotides: 6.

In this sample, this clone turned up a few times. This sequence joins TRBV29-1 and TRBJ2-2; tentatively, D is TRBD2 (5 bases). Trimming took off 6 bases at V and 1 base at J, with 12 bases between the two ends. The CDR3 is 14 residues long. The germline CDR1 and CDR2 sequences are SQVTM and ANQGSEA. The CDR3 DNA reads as TGCAGCGTCCGGACTCGAGGGAACACCGGGGAGCTGTTTTTT. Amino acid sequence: CSVRTRGNTGELFF.

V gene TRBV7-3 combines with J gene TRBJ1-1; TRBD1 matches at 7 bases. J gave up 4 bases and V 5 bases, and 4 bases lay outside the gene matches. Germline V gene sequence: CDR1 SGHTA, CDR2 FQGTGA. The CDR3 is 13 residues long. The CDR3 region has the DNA TGTGCCAGCAGCAGCGCAGGGGGCACTGAAGCTTTCTTT. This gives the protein CASSSAGGTEAFF.

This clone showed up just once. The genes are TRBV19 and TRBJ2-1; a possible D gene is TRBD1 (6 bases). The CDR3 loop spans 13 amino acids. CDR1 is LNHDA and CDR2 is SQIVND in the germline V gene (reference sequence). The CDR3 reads CASTGTRDNEQFF. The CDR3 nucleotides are TGTGCATCGACCGGGACACGGGACAATGAGCAGTTCTTC.

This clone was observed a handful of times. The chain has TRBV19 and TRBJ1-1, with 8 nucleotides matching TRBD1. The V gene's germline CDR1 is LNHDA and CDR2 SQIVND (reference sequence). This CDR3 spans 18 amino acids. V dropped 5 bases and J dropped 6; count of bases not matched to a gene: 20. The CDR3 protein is CASSSSSDRVEGIAEAFF. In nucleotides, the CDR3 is TGTGCCAGTAGTTCCTCATCGGACAGGGTAGAGGGTATCGCTGAAGCTTTCTTT.